The source of this TCR beta chain is a study of blood T cell repertoires in COVID-19. Turning to the study itself: COVID-19 samples collected from the United States, Italy and Spain covered acute and convalescent phases. PBMCs, B-cell-depleted T cells, or T cells were the source of the cDNA or gDNA that made up the material.

Original processing notes: Researchers report that nucleated cell counts were estimated from reference gene primer amplification. Data came from immunoSEQ multiplex PCR; TCRdb stores just in-frame clones and leaves some out. From that table come the V and J calls and clone size; the DNA was used to work out D and trimming. The sample consists of 410,000 or so clones, around 89% of them appearing once. The CDR3 covers 16 residues. Germline CDR1 reads SGHRS; CDR2 reads YFSETQ. V lost 4 bases, J lost 0 bases, and 16 bases lay in between. Seattle enrolled patients during active infection and tracked them longitudinally.

Sequencing input: peripheral blood. The chain recombines TRBV5-1 with TRBJ1-1; D possibly corresponds to TRBD1 (5 bases). The clonotype was recovered from a woman aged 40 to 50 with COVID-19, enrolled during active disease. CDR3 in DNA: TGCGCCAGCAGCGGGGGGGACCGCTCCATGAACACTGAAGCTTTCTTT. Amino acids: CASSGGDRSMNTEAFF.